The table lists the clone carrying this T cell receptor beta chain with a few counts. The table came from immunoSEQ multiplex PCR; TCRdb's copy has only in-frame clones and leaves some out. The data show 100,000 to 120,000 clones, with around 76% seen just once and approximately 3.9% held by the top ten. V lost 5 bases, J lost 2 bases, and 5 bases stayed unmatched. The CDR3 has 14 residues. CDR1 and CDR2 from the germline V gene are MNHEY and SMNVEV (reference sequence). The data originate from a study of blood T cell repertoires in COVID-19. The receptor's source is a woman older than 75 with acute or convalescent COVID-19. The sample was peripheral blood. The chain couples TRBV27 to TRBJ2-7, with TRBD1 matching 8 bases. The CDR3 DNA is TGTGCCAGCAGTCCAGTCAGGGGGCCCTACGAGCAGTACTTC. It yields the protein CASSPVRGPYEQYF.